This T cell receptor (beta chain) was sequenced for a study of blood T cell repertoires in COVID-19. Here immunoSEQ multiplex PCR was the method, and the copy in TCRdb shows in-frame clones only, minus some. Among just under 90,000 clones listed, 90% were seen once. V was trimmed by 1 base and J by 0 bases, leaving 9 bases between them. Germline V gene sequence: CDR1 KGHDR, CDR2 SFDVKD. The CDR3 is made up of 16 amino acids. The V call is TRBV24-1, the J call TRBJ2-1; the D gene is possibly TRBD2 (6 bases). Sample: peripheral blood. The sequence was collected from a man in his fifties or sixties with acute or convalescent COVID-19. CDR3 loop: CATSDFGGASYNEQFF. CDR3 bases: TGTGCCACCAGTGATTTCGGCGGGGCCTCCTACAATGAGCAGTTCTTC.